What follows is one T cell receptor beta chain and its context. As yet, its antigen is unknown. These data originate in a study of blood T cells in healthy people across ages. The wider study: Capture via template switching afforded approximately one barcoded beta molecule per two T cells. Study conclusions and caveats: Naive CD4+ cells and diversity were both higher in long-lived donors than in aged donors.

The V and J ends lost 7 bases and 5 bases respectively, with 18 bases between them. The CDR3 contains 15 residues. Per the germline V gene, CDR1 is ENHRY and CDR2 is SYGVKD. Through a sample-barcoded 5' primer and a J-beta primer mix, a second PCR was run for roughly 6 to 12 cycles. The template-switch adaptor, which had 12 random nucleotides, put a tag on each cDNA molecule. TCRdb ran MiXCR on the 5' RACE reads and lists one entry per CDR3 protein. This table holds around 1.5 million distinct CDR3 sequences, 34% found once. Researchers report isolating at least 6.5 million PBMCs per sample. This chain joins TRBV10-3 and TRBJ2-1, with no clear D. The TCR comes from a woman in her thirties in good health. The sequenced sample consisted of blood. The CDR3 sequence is CAITPDAPNNNEQFF. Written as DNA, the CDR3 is TGTGCCATCACCCCGGATGCGCCGAATAACAATGAGCAGTTCTTC.